This TCR beta chain was documented in a study of blood T cell repertoires in COVID-19. V was cut by 2 bases and J by 8 bases, with 17 bases left in between. The germline V gene encodes CDR1 SGHNT and CDR2 YYREEE (reference sequence). This CDR3 is built from 16 residues. Sequenced by immunoSEQ multiplex PCR; TCRdb stores in-frame clones only, minus some. The sample lists 95,000 to 110,000 clones; around 90% were seen once. This clonotype originated in a human donor in a cohort sampled during active COVID-19. The sequencing sample was made of peripheral blood. The chain carries TRBV5-4 and TRBJ1-6; D is perhaps TRBD1 (6 bases). The CDR3 loop reads CASSFGGALADSPLHF. CDR3 DNA: TGTGCCAGCAGCTTTGGGGGGGCCCTAGCGGATTCACCCCTCCACTTT.